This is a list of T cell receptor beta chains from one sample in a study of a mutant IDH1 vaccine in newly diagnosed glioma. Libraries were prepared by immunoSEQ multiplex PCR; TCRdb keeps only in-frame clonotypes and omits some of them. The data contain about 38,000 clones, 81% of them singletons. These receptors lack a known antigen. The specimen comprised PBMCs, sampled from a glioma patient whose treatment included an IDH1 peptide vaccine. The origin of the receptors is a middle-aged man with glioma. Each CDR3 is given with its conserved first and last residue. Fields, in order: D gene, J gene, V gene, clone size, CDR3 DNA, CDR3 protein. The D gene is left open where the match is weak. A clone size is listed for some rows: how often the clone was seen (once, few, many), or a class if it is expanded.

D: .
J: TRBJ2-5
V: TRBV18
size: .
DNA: TGTGCCAGCTCACCAACCAACGAAGAGACCCAGTACTTC
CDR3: CASSPTNEETQYF

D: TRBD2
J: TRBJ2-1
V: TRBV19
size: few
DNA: TGTGCCAGTAGTGTCCTAGCGGGGGGGCGTGAGCAGTTCTTC
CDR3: CASSVLAGGREQFF

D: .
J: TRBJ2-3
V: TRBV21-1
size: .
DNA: TGTGCCAGCAGCAACACCTATCCTAGCACAGATACGCAGTATTTT
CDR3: CASSNTYPSTDTQYF

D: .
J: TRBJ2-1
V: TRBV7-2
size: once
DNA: TGTGCCAGCAGCTTAGCGGGAGGGGGCTACGATGAGCAGTTCTTC
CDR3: CASSLAGGGYDEQFF

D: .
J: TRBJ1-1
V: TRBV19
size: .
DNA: TGTGCCAGTAGGGTTCGACGGGAGGGCACTGAAGCTTTCTTT
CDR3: CASRVRREGTEAFF

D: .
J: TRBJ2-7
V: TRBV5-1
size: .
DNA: TGCGCCAGCAGCTTGGAAGGTCAAAACTACGAGCAGTACTTC
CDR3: CASSLEGQNYEQYF

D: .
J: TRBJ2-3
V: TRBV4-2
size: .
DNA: TGTGCCAGCAGCCCAATCGGAGAATCTAGAGTAGATACGCAGTATTTT
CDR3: CASSPIGESRVDTQYF

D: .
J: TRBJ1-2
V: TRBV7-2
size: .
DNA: TGTGCCAGCAGGGACGGGACAAGGAATGGCTACACCTTC
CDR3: CASRDGTRNGYTF

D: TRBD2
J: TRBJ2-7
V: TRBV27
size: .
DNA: TGTGCCATCCGGGGGGGGCGGGCCAGCTACGAGCAGTACTTC
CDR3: CAIRGGRASYEQYF

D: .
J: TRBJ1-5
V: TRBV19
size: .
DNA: TGTGCCAGTAGTATAGATGGGGGTACTCAGCCCCAGCATTTT
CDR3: CASSIDGGTQPQHF

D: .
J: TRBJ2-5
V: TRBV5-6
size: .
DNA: TGTGCCAGCAGCTTTGAGGCAGGGCAAGAGACCCAGTACTTC
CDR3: CASSFEAGQETQYF

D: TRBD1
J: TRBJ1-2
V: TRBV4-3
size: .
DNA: TGCGCCAGCAGCCAAGGAGGACAGGGGAAGCCTGGCTACACCTTC
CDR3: CASSQGGQGKPGYTF

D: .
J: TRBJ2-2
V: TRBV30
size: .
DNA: TGTGCCTGTACTCCCGGGACAAAACTCACTAACACCGGGGAGCTGTTTTTT
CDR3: CACTPGTKLTNTGELFF

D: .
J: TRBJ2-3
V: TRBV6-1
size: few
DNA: TGTGCCAGCCAACCCGACTTAAATACGCAGTATTTT
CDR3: CASQPDLNTQYF

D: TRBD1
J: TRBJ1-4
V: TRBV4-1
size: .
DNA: TGCGCCAGCAGCCAAGGCGTCGGGACAGGGTTTGAAAAACTGTTTTTT
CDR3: CASSQGVGTGFEKLFF

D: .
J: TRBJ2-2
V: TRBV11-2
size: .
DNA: TGTGCCAGCAGCTTAGGAAGGGAGAACACCGGGGAGCTGTTTTTT
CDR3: CASSLGRENTGELFF

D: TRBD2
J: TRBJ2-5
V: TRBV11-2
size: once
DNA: TGTGCCAGCAGCTTGGGGACTAGCGGGCAAGAGACCCAGTACTTC
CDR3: CASSLGTSGQETQYF

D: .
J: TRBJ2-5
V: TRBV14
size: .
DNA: TGTGCCGGCAGCCAAGAGCTCGGGACACCCGAGGGAGAGACCCAGTACTTC
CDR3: CAGSQELGTPEGETQYF

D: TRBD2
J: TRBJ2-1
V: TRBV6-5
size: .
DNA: TGTGCCAGCAGTTACCAGGCAGCGGGGGCCTACAATGAGCAGTTCTTC
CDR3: CASSYQAAGAYNEQFF

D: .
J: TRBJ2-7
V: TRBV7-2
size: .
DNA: TGTGCCAGCAGCTTAACCTTAATGAGCTCCTACGAGCAGTACTTC
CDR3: CASSLTLMSSYEQYF

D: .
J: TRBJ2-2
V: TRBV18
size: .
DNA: TGTGCCAGCTCACCAGGGATCACCGGGGAGCTGTTTTTT
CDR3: CASSPGITGELFF

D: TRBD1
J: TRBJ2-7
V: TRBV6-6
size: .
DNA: TGTGCCAGCAGTTACCCGGACAGGGCCACCTACGAGCAGTACTTC
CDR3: CASSYPDRATYEQYF

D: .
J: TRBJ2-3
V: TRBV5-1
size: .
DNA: TGCGCCAGCAGACGGGGGCGCACAGATACGCAGTATTTT
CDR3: CASRRGRTDTQYF

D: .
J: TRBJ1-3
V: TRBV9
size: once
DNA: TGTGCCAGCAGCGTAGCTGGGAGTGGAAACACCATATATTTT
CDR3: CASSVAGSGNTIYF

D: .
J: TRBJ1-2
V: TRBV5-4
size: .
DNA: TGTGCCAGCAGCTTAGAATCCGGCAGAACCTATGGCTACACCTTC
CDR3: CASSLESGRTYGYTF

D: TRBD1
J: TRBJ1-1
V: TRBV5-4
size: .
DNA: TGTGCCAGCACCCCGGGACAGGAGAACACTGAAGCTTTCTTT
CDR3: CASTPGQENTEAFF

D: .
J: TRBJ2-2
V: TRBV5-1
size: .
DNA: TGCGCCAGCAGCTTGGGCGCATACACCGGGGAGCTGTTTTTT
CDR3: CASSLGAYTGELFF

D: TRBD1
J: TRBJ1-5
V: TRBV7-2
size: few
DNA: TGTGCCAGCAGCCTTACGGGACAGGTCAATCAGCCCCAGCATTTT
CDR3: CASSLTGQVNQPQHF

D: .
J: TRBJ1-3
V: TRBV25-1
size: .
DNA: TGTGCCAGCACCTCTGGAAACACCATATATTTT
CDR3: CASTSGNTIYF

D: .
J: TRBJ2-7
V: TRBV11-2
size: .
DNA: TGTGCCAGCAGCTCGGGGGAGTTCACGGAGTACTTC
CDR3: CASSSGEFTEYF

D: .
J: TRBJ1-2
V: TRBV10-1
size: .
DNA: TGCGCCAGCAGTGACCAGGGGAGGGATGGCTACACCTTC
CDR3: CASSDQGRDGYTF

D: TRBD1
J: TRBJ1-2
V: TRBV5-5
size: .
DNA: TGTGCCAGCAGCTTAGCCGGACAGGAGGGCTATGGCTACACCTTC
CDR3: CASSLAGQEGYGYTF

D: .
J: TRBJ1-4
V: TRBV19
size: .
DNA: TGTGCCAGTGTTGCAGGGAATGAAAAACTGTTTTTT
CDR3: CASVAGNEKLFF

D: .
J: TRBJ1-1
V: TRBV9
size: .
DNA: TGTGCCAGCAGCCGAAGTGGACTGGAAGCTTTCTTT
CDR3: CASSRSGLEAFF

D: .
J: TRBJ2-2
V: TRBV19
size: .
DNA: TGTGCCAGTAGTATTGCCAGAACGAACACCGGGGAGCTGTTTTTT
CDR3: CASSIARTNTGELFF

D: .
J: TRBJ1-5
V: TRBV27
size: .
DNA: TGTGCCAGCAGTCGACTCCCGGCAGGTAGCAATCAGCCCCAGCATTTT
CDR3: CASSRLPAGSNQPQHF

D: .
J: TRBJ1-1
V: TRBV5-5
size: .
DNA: TGTGCCAGCAGTTTTTTTCACAGCTTGAACACTGAAGCTTTCTTT
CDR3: CASSFFHSLNTEAFF

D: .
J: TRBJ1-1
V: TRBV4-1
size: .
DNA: TGCGCCAGCAGCCAACCGCAGATGAACACTGAAGCTTTCTTT
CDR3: CASSQPQMNTEAFF

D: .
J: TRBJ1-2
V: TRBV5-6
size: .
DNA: TGTGCCAGCACCCACGGGGGGGTGGCCTATGGCTACACCTTC
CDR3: CASTHGGVAYGYTF

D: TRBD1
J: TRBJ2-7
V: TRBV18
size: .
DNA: TGTGCCAGCTCATCCGGGACAGCCTCCTACGAGCAGTACTTC
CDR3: CASSSGTASYEQYF